Each of the 12 T cell receptor beta chains below was sequenced from the same sample in a study of monozygotic twins with inflammatory bowel disease. TCRdb reworked the 5' RACE reads into one entry per CDR3 protein, no DNA. The sample includes about 380,000 distinct CDR3 sequences. The specimen sequenced was blood. These receptors were collected from a human donor with ulcerative colitis or Crohn's disease, or a healthy co-twin of an affected twin (not recorded which).

V is TRBV20-1 and J is TRBJ2-3. The CDR3 is 13 amino acids. The germline gives CDR1 DFQATT, CDR2 SNEGSKA (reference sequence). The CDR3 loop is CSARLVDTDTQYF.

This chain links TRBV7-8 with TRBJ2-7; the TRBD1 assignment by TCRdb is unverifiable without DNA. CDR3 length equals 15 residues. CDR1 is SGHVS, CDR2 FQNEAQ, per germline. CDR3 amino acids: CASSLRATGTGERYF.

The chain employs TRBV5-1 and TRBJ1-2. CDR1 and CDR2 (germline): SGHRS, YFSETQ. This CDR3 has 14 residues. CDR3 in amino acids: CASSSEGQAHGYTF.

The rearrangement uses TRBV9 and TRBJ2-4; TCRdb outputs TRBD1, but without DNA this stays unchecked. The CDR3 consists of 18 residues. Germline V lookup: CDR1 SGDLS, CDR2 YYNGEE. CDR3: CASSPRGGFGVAKNIQYF.

The rearrangement links TRBV5-1 to TRBJ2-1; TCRdb indicates TRBD1, and absent DNA this call remains unverified. CDR1 is SGHRS, CDR2 YFSETQ, per germline. The CDR3 loop spans 15 amino acids. The CDR3 sequence is CASSPGQGARNEQFF.

The chain uses TRBV2 and TRBJ2-1; TCRdb designates TRBD2, a call that cannot be tested without DNA. CDR3 length equals 14 residues. The V gene's germline CDR1 is SNHLY and CDR2 FYNNEI. CDR3 sequence: CASRTGTSGGIEFF.

V and J are TRBV28 and TRBJ2-7; the TCRdb D gene call, TRBD1, has no DNA to confirm it. Germline V CDR1 and CDR2: MDHEN, SYDVKM. CDR3 length equals 14 residues. CDR3 amino acids: CASTEGGRDYEQYF. Together with reference TRBV28 and TRBJ2-7, the CDR3 gives the full variable domain: DVKVTQSSRYLVKRTGEKVFLECVQDMDHENMFWYRQDPGLGLRLIYFSYDVKMKEKGDIPEGYSVSREKKERFSLILESASTNQTSMYLCASTEGGRDYEQYFGPGTRLTVT.

The CDR3 protein is CSARAGPSPLHF. The chain combines TRBV20-1 with TRBJ1-6. This CDR3 has 12 residues. The V gene's germline CDR1 is DFQATT and CDR2 SNEGSKA (reference sequence).

The chain is built from TRBV7-9 and TRBJ2-4; there is no DNA to check the TCRdb D call of TRBD1. Per germline, CDR1 SEHNR and CDR2 FQNEAQ (reference sequence). CDR3 size: 17 residues. CDR3 residues: CASSNEQGALAKNIQYF.

The chain uses TRBV9 and TRBJ2-3; TCRdb picks TRBD2, but there is no DNA to check that call. Germline V gene lookup returns CDR1 SGDLS and CDR2 YYNGEE. There are 16 residues in the CDR3. CDR3 protein: CASSTFTERGGGTQYF.

The chain carries TRBV7-2 and TRBJ2-7; TCRdb calls TRBD1, which cannot be checked without DNA. Germline V gene sequence: CDR1 SGHTA, CDR2 FQGNSA. This CDR3 is 13 amino acids long. CDR3 protein: CASSLRGAYEQYF.

The V call is TRBV4-1, the J call TRBJ2-1; TCRdb's D call, TRBD1, is unchecked because there is no DNA. In germline, CDR1 is MGHRA, CDR2 YSYEKL. The CDR3 is made up of 12 amino acids. CDR3 loop: CASSQAGSEQFF.